This TCR beta chain derives from a study of response to subunit inactivated influenza vaccine. MiXCR, applied by TCRdb to the RT-PCR reads, yields one record per CDR3 protein. This table holds hundreds of thousands of distinct CDR3 sequences, approximately 13% found once. Notes on the study in general: The study's authors posited that every seasonal influenza vaccination enlists few new T cells.

The CDR3 length is 13 residues. V was cut by 0 bases and J by 6 bases, with 12 bases left in between. Germline V gene lookup returns CDR1 DFQATT and CDR2 SNEGSKA (reference sequence). In its sample, this clonotype was seen a few times. The antigen is unknown. The rearrangement uses TRBV20-1 and TRBJ2-7, with D unclear. Source: PBMCs from blood, taken less than 15 days before vaccination. This clonotype was sampled from a man aged 50 to 59 who received an inactivated influenza vaccine. The CDR3 sequence: CSARDWPILEQYF. The CDR3 DNA sequence: TGCAGTGCTAGAGATTGGCCCATTCTCGAGCAGTACTTC.